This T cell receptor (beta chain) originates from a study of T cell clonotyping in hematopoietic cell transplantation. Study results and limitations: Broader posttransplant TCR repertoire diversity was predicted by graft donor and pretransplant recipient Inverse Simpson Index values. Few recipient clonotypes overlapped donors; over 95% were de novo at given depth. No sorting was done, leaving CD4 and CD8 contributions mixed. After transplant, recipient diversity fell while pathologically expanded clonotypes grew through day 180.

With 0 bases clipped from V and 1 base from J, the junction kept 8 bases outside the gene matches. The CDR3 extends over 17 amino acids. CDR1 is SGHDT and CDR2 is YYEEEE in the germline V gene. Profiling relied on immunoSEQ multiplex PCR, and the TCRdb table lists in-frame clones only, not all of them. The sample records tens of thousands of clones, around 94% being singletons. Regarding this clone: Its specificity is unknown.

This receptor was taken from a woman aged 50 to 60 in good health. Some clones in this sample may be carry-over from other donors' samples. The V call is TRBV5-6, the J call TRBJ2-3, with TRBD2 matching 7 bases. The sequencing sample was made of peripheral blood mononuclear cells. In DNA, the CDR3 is TGTGCCAGCAGCTTGGGTCCGTCCGCGGGGGGCACAGATACGCAGTATTTT. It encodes CASSLGPSAGGTDTQYF.